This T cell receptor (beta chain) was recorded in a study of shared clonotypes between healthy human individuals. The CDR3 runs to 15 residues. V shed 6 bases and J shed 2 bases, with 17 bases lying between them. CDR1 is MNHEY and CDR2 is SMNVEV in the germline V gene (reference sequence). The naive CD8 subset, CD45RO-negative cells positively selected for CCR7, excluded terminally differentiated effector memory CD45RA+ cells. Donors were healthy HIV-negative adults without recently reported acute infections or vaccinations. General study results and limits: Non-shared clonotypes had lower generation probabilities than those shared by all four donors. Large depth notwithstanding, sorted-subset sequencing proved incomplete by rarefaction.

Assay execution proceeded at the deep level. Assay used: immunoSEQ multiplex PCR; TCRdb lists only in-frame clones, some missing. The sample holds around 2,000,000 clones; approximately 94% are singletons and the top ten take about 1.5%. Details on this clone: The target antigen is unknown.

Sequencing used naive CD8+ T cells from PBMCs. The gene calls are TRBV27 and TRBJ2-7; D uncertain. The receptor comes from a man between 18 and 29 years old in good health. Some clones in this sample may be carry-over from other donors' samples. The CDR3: CASSPHNRATYEQYF. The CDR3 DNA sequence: TGTGCCAGCAGCCCCCACAACCGGGCTACCTACGAGCAGTACTTC.